The 27 T cell receptor beta chains below were found in one sample sequenced in a study of T cell changes during pregnancy in multiple sclerosis. The repertoire was sequenced with immunoSEQ multiplex PCR; TCRdb's copy has only in-frame clones and lacks some. The sample consists of 73,000 or so clones, roughly nine tenths of them appearing once. Source: peripheral blood, taken in the second trimester of pregnancy. Receptors originate from a female donor with multiple sclerosis, enrolled in a pregnancy study.

The genes are TRBV29-1 and TRBJ2-3, with TRBD2 as a possible D gene (6 bases). Germline V CDR1 and CDR2: SQVTM, ANQGSEA. The CDR3 length is 13 residues. Trimming shortened V by 1 base and J by 4 bases, and 9 bases separated the two germline ends. This chain's CDR3 is CSVEARLADTQYF. DNA for the CDR3: TGCAGCGTTGAAGCCCGACTAGCAGATACGCAGTATTTT.

This clone occurred once. The rearrangement links TRBV10-3 to TRBJ1-2; D is ambiguous. The CDR3 loop spans 16 amino acids. Trimming took 3 bases from V and 5 from J, leaving 19 bases between them. Germline CDR1 is ENHRY and CDR2 is SYGVKD. CDR3 residues: CAISDKSSEAGYGYTF. The CDR3 DNA reads as TGTGCCATCAGTGATAAGTCTAGCGAGGCGGGGTATGGCTACACCTTC.

The chain is built from TRBV19 and TRBJ1-2; the D is unclear. CDR3 size: 16 residues. Per the germline V gene, CDR1 is LNHDA and CDR2 is SQIVND (reference sequence). V gave up 6 bases and J gave up 2 bases, with 19 bases separating them. CDR3 sequence reads: CASSPPGGRANYGYTF. CDR3 in DNA: TGTGCCAGTAGCCCGCCAGGAGGGAGGGCCAACTATGGCTACACCTTC.

This CDR3 reads CASSFGRAGNEKLFF. The CDR3 region has the DNA TGTGCCAGCAGCTTCGGCAGGGCGGGGAATGAAAAACTGTTTTTT. The rearrangement links TRBV11-2 to TRBJ1-4; D is possibly TRBD1 (5 bases). CDR1 SGHAT and CDR2 FQNNGV come from the germline V gene. CDR3 length equals 15 residues. The germline V and J ends were trimmed by 3 bases and 5 bases, with 13 bases remaining between them.

The chain links TRBV4-3 to TRBJ2-3; D is unresolved. The CDR3 is made up of 15 amino acids. V was pared by 0 bases and J by 1 base, with 8 bases between. Germline lookup yields CDR1 LGHNA and CDR2 YSLEER. CDR3 protein: CASSQDGARTDTQYF. DNA for the CDR3: TGCGCCAGCAGCCAAGATGGAGCGCGCACAGATACGCAGTATTTT.

This sequence joins TRBV5-8 and TRBJ2-3, with a tentative D call TRBD1 (6 bases). V was trimmed by 5 bases and J by 2 bases, leaving 15 bases between them. Germline CDR1 SGHTS, CDR2 YDEGEE. The CDR3 sequence is 15 residues long. The chain's CDR3 is CASRDRSLITDTQYF. The CDR3 DNA reads as TGTGCCAGCAGGGACAGAAGCCTTATCACAGATACGCAGTATTTT.

The chain has TRBV7-2 and TRBJ1-1; no definite D call. The CDR3 runs to 13 residues. The V and J ends lost 2 bases and 2 bases respectively, with 6 bases between them. CDR1 is SGHTA and CDR2 is FQGNSA in the germline V gene. CDR3: CASSLIRNTEAFF. CDR3 DNA sequence: TGTGCCAGCAGCTTAATCCGTAACACTGAAGCTTTCTTT. Looking up the rest from reference TRBV7-2 and TRBJ1-1 gives the full variable domain: GAGVSQSPSNKVTEKGKDVELRCDPISGHTALYWYRQSLGQGLEFLIYFQGNSAPDKSGLPSDRFSAERTGGSVSTLTIQRTQQEDSAVYLCASSLIRNTEAFFGQGTRLTVV.

The gene calls are TRBV15 and TRBJ1-2; 9 bases match TRBD1. V lost 1 base, J lost 7 bases, and 10 bases stayed unmatched. The V gene's germline CDR1 is LNHNV and CDR2 YYDKDF (reference sequence). CDR3 length: 16 residues. The CDR3 loop is CATSRVTGQGSGGYTF. CDR3 in DNA: TGTGCCACCAGCAGAGTCACCGGACAGGGGAGCGGTGGCTACACCTTC.

The chain carries TRBV6-1 and TRBJ1-1, with 8 bases aligning to TRBD1. V was clipped by 8 bases and J by 1 base; unmatched bases: 6. CDR3 length: 14 residues. CDR1 is MNHNS, CDR2 SASEGT, per germline. The CDR3 region is CASGRDRGNTEAFF. CDR3 nucleotide sequence: TGTGCCAGCGGGAGAGACAGGGGGAACACTGAAGCTTTCTTT.

This chain joins TRBV11-3 and TRBJ2-7, with D hard to call. The length of the CDR3 is 12 residues. Germline V CDR1 and CDR2: SGHNT, YENEEA. Trimming cost V 3 bases and J 1 base, with 4 bases left between them. CDR3 in amino acids: CASSFSSYEQYF. The CDR3 bases are TGTGCCAGCAGCTTCAGTTCCTACGAGCAGTACTTC.

A remark on this clone: At the DNA level, this CDR3 is encoded by other sequences in the same sample as well. The V call is TRBV5-6, the J call TRBJ1-2, with D possibly being TRBD1 (5 bases). CDR3 size: 15 residues. With 1 base removed from V and 4 bases from J, the gap between germline ends came to 14 bases. Per the germline V gene, CDR1 is SGHDT and CDR2 is YYEEEE. The CDR3 region is CASSLLGGGLYGYTF. DNA for the CDR3: TGTGCCAGCAGCTTGCTGGGGGGAGGCCTCTATGGCTACACCTTC.

CDR3 residues: CASSGQGVGETQYF. As DNA, the CDR3 is TGTGCCAGCAGCGGACAGGGGGTCGGAGAGACCCAGTACTTC. The genes are TRBV7-2 and TRBJ2-5; 10 positions agree with TRBD1. The trim removed 5 bases at V and 4 bases at J, leaving 4 bases unmatched. The germline V gene has CDR1 SGHTA and CDR2 FQGNSA. The CDR3 contains 14 residues.

The J gene is TRBJ2-5, the V gene TRBV11-2, with 7 bases identical to TRBD2. J lost 3 bases, V lost 1 base, and 11 bases had no gene match. The CDR3 is 17 amino acids. Germline V gene lookup returns CDR1 SGHAT and CDR2 FQNNGV. The CDR3 spells CASSLVWSGLAEETQYF. The CDR3 nucleotides are TGTGCCAGCAGCTTAGTTTGGTCGGGGCTAGCGGAAGAGACCCAGTACTTC.

The chain has TRBV20-1 and TRBJ2-1; unclear D gene. Germline V lookup: CDR1 DFQATT, CDR2 SNEGSKA (reference sequence). This CDR3 has 11 amino acids. The V end lost 5 bases, the J end lost 5 bases, and 7 bases lay between the germline ends. CDR3 region: CSAVSDNEQFF. As DNA, the CDR3 is TGCAGTGCTGTGTCGGACAATGAGCAGTTCTTC.

The J gene is TRBJ2-3, the V gene TRBV27; 11 nucleotides line up with TRBD2. V was clipped by 2 bases and J by 0 bases; unmatched bases: 7. The CDR3 covers 18 residues. Germline V gene lookup returns CDR1 MNHEY and CDR2 SMNVEV (reference sequence). CDR3 in amino acids: CASSLRTGLAASTDTQYF. CDR3 bases: TGTGCCAGCAGTTTACGGACGGGACTAGCGGCAAGCACAGATACGCAGTATTTT.

This clone was detected only a few times. The V call is TRBV28, the J call TRBJ1-1, with D unclear. The CDR3 contains 12 residues. V was clipped by 1 base and J by 9 bases, with 9 bases between them. Germline V gene data show CDR1 as MDHEN and CDR2 as SYDVKM. The CDR3 DNA sequence: TGTGCCAGCAGTTTATCACTGCGCCAAGCTTTCTTT. This sequence encodes CASSLSLRQAFF.

The count of this clone is one. The chain joins TRBV2 to TRBJ2-2, with D uncertain. Germline V gene sequence: CDR1 SNHLY, CDR2 FYNNEI. Trimming pared 5 bases from V and 6 bases from J, leaving 7 bases between. The CDR3 sequence is 12 residues long. Here the CDR3 reads CASSPEAGELFF. The CDR3 DNA sequence: TGTGCCAGCAGTCCCGAGGCCGGGGAGCTGTTTTTT.

V gene TRBV5-4 combines with J gene TRBJ2-7; TRBD2 matches 10 bases. This CDR3 has 17 residues. The germline V gene encodes CDR1 SGHNT and CDR2 YYREEE (reference sequence). The J segment lost 1 base and the V segment lost 4 bases, leaving 11 bases of the junction unmatched. As DNA, the CDR3 is TGTGCCAGCAGCGGGAGGGCTAGCGGGGGCCTTTCCTACGAGCAGTACTTC. This translates into CASSGRASGGLSYEQYF.

This rearrangement joins TRBV4-2 to TRBJ2-7, with 7 bases aligning to TRBD2. CDR1 and CDR2 from the germline V gene are LGHNA and YNFKEQ. The CDR3 spans 14 residues. V lost 1 base to trimming and J lost 4 bases; unmatched junction nucleotides: 4. CDR3 in amino acids: CASSQGAGGYEQYF. The CDR3 bases are TGTGCCAGCAGCCAAGGAGCCGGGGGGTACGAGCAGTACTTC.

V and J are TRBV5-4 and TRBJ1-2, with D possibly being TRBD1 (6 bases). CDR1 and CDR2 (germline): SGHNT, YYREEE (reference sequence). The V end lost 0 bases, the J end lost 0 bases, and 6 bases lay between the germline ends. CDR3 length: 14 residues. In DNA, the CDR3 is TGTGCCAGCAGCTTGGACAGGGCTAACTATGGCTACACCTTC. This encodes CASSLDRANYGYTF.

The chain is built from TRBV18 and TRBJ1-1; 7 bases map to TRBD1. CDR3 length equals 16 residues. Germline V gene lookup returns CDR1 KGHSH and CDR2 LQKENI. Unmatched junction bases numbered 8, after V lost 3 bases and J lost 1 base. DNA of the CDR3: TGTGCCAGCTCACCTGATTTTCACAGGGGGAACACTGAAGCTTTCTTT. Translated, it gives CASSPDFHRGNTEAFF.

This chain joins TRBV5-4 and TRBJ1-1; D not resolved. CDR1 is SGHNT and CDR2 is YYREEE in the germline V gene (reference sequence). The CDR3 covers 15 residues. V lost 2 bases, J lost 0 bases, and 11 bases lay in between. The CDR3 sequence: CASSFQLTMNTEAFF. The CDR3 nucleotides are TGTGCCAGCAGCTTCCAGTTAACCATGAACACTGAAGCTTTCTTT.

The chain links TRBV7-2 to TRBJ1-1; TRBD1 agrees at 7 bases. The germline V gene has CDR1 SGHTA and CDR2 FQGNSA. The CDR3 sequence is 17 residues long. J was trimmed by 2 bases and V by 0 bases; bases with no gene match: 9. Here the CDR3 DNA reads TGTGCCAGCAGCTTAGCCCTCCTTGGGACAGCCAACACTGAAGCTTTCTTT. It encodes CASSLALLGTANTEAFF.

The rearrangement joins TRBV10-3 to TRBJ2-2; possible D gene TRBD2, 5 bases. CDR3 length equals 14 residues. Trimming took off 3 bases at V and 3 bases at J, with 8 bases between the two ends. The germline V gene has CDR1 ENHRY and CDR2 SYGVKD. The CDR3, as DNA: TGTGCCATCAGTGAACTAGTTGACACCGGGGAGCTGTTTTTT. This gives the protein CAISELVDTGELFF.

The gene calls are TRBV18 and TRBJ1-1; D unresolved. Germline V gene data show CDR1 as KGHSH and CDR2 as LQKENI. The V and J ends lost 3 bases and 0 bases respectively, with 20 bases between them. This CDR3 contains 18 residues. CDR3 bases: TGTGCCAGCTCACCTCGCGGGGAGGGAGGCAGAATGAACACTGAAGCTTTCTTT. Amino acids: CASSPRGEGGRMNTEAFF.

The rearrangement links TRBV7-3 to TRBJ1-5, with TRBD1 identical over 7 bases. V was clipped by 4 bases and J by 0 bases; unmatched bases: 21. CDR3 length: 21 residues. Germline V gene data show CDR1 as SGHTA and CDR2 as FQGTGA. The CDR3 loop is CASSYPLGDSYKTYSNQPQHF. For the CDR3, the DNA is TGTGCCAGCAGCTACCCACTAGGGGACAGCTATAAAACCTATAGCAATCAGCCCCAGCATTTT.

The rearrangement links TRBV2 to TRBJ2-5; 11 bases fit TRBD1. Germline V gene data show CDR1 as SNHLY and CDR2 as FYNNEI. This CDR3 spans 15 amino acids. V lost 5 bases to trimming and J lost 2 bases; unmatched junction nucleotides: 4. CDR3 DNA: TGTGCCAGCAGTTTGGACAGGGGGCCTCAAGAGACCCAGTACTTC. Its protein product is CASSLDRGPQETQYF.